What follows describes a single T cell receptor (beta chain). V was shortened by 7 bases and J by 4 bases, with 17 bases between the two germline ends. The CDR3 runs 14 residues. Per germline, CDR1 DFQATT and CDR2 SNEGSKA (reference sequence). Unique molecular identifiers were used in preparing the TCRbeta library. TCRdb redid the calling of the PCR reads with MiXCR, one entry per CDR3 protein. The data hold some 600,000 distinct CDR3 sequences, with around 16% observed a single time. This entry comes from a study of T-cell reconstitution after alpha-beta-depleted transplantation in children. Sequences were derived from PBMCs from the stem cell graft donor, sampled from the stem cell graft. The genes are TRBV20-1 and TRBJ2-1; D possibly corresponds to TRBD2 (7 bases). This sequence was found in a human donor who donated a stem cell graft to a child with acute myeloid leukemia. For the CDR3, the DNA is TGCAGTGTCTCACGGGGGGCGGGGTACAATGAGCAGTTCTTC. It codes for CSVSRGAGYNEQFF.